The rows below give T cell receptor beta chains drawn from one sample of a study of T-cell memory formation after mild COVID-19. One entry per CDR3 protein, called by TCRdb with MiXCR from the 5' RACE reads. The sample lists about 410,000 distinct CDR3 sequences, more than 20% occurring once. The sample comprised PBMCs or a T cell subset sorted from them (not recorded which). Receptors were obtained from an adult woman who had mild COVID-19 (a few samples of this study predate the infection). Cell type and time point are not known. CDR3s include the opening cysteine and the closing phenylalanine or tryptophan. D genes are given only for firm matches. Clone size is given for some rows only: seen once, a few or many times, or a class if the clone is expanded.

D: NA; size: NA; V: TRBV4-2; J: TRBJ2-7; DNA: TGTGCCAGCAGCCCTTATCCCGAGGGTTCCTACGAGCAGTACTTC; CDR3: CASSPYPEGSYEQYF
D: NA; size: NA; V: TRBV27; J: TRBJ2-7; DNA: TGTGCCAGCAGTTTATCAGGGTCGGGCTCCTACGAGCAGTACTTC; CDR3: CASSLSGSGSYEQYF
D: TRBD1; size: NA; V: TRBV19; J: TRBJ1-3; DNA: TGTGCCAGTAAAAGACAGGGAGGCGTAGTAGGAAACACCATATATTTT; CDR3: CASKRQGGVVGNTIYF
D: NA; size: NA; V: TRBV29-1; J: TRBJ1-2; DNA: TGCAGCGTTGTGGACGACTATGGCTACACCTTC; CDR3: CSVVDDYGYTF
D: TRBD1; size: many; V: TRBV20-1; J: TRBJ1-1; DNA: TGCAGTGCTAAACCACAGGGGGCGTACACTGAAGCTTTCTTT; CDR3: CSAKPQGAYTEAFF
D: NA; size: many; V: TRBV5-1; J: TRBJ2-7; DNA: TGCGCCAGCAGCCCGGGGGACAGCTCCTACGAGCAGTACTTC; CDR3: CASSPGDSSYEQYF
D: NA; size: NA; V: TRBV7-2; J: TRBJ2-3; DNA: TGTGCCAGCAGCTTTACAGGGTCAGATACGCAGTATTTT; CDR3: CASSFTGSDTQYF
D: TRBD2; size: many; V: TRBV7-2; J: TRBJ2-5; DNA: TGTGCCAGCAGCCCTAAGCGTGCGGGGGATCAAGAGACCCAGTACTTC; CDR3: CASSPKRAGDQETQYF
D: TRBD1; size: few; V: TRBV5-6; J: TRBJ2-1; DNA: TGTGCCAGCACCTTAGGGACAGGGTGGATCAATGAGCAGTTCTTC; CDR3: CASTLGTGWINEQFF
D: NA; size: NA; V: TRBV4-2; J: TRBJ1-3; DNA: TGTGCCAGCAGCCAAGATCGTACTGGGGGAAACACCATATATTTT; CDR3: CASSQDRTGGNTIYF
D: TRBD2; size: few; V: TRBV13; J: TRBJ2-1; DNA: TGTGCCAGCAGGCTCCCGGTAGCGGGGACGGAGCAGTTCTTC; CDR3: CASRLPVAGTEQFF
D: NA; size: NA; V: TRBV7-9; J: TRBJ1-2; DNA: TGTGCCAGCAGCTTAGGCAGGACAGAGATTAACTATGGCTACACCTTC; CDR3: CASSLGRTEINYGYTF
D: NA; size: NA; V: TRBV5-1; J: TRBJ1-1; DNA: TGCGCCAGCAGCTTGGTGGGGTTTTCTGGGACTGAAGCTTTCTTT; CDR3: CASSLVGFSGTEAFF
D: NA; size: many; V: TRBV7-3; J: TRBJ2-7; DNA: TGTGCCAGCAGCTTAACAGGGTCTCGGGAGCAGTACTTC; CDR3: CASSLTGSREQYF
D: NA; size: few; V: TRBV7-9; J: TRBJ2-1; DNA: TGTGCCAGCAGCTTACCCCTAGGGGGGCTCAATGAGCAGTTCTTC; CDR3: CASSLPLGGLNEQFF
D: TRBD1; size: NA; V: TRBV7-2; J: TRBJ1-6; DNA: TGTGCCAGCAGCATGTACAGGGGAAGCGATTCACCCCTCCACTTT; CDR3: CASSMYRGSDSPLHF
D: TRBD1; size: few; V: TRBV6-5; J: TRBJ1-1; DNA: TGTGCCAGCAGTTACAGGGGACAGGGGGCGGCTGAAGCTTTCTTT; CDR3: CASSYRGQGAAEAFF
D: NA; size: few; V: TRBV3-1; J: TRBJ2-7; DNA: TGTGCCAGCAGCCAATTCCCGATCTACGAGCAGTACTTC; CDR3: CASSQFPIYEQYF
D: NA; size: NA; V: TRBV5-1; J: TRBJ2-1; DNA: TGCGCCAGCAGCTTCTCGCTCCCTCGCTCCTACAATGAGCAGTTCTTC; CDR3: CASSFSLPRSYNEQFF
D: NA; size: few; V: TRBV5-1; J: TRBJ2-1; DNA: TGCGCCAGCAGCGCCGGACAGTACAATGAGCAGTTCTTC; CDR3: CASSAGQYNEQFF
D: TRBD1; size: NA; V: TRBV10-3; J: TRBJ2-5; DNA: TGTGCCATCGCCTCCGGGACAGGGGGAGGCGAGACCCAGTACTTC; CDR3: CAIASGTGGGETQYF
D: NA; size: NA; V: TRBV5-1; J: TRBJ2-1; DNA: TGCGCCAGCAGCGGAGTTGGGGATGAGCAGTTCTTC; CDR3: CASSGVGDEQFF
D: NA; size: few; V: TRBV5-1; J: TRBJ2-6; DNA: TGCGCCAGCAGAGTCGACAGCGCTGGGGCCAACGTCCTGACTTTC; CDR3: CASRVDSAGANVLTF
D: TRBD2; size: once; V: TRBV7-9; J: TRBJ2-3; DNA: TGTGCCAGCAGCTTCCACCCCCCTAGCGGGCGGTCAGATACGCAGTATTTT; CDR3: CASSFHPPSGRSDTQYF
D: NA; size: few; V: TRBV7-9; J: TRBJ2-6; DNA: TGTGCCAGCAGCTTAGTCCCGGGGACTGGGGCCAACGTCCTGACTTTC; CDR3: CASSLVPGTGANVLTF
D: NA; size: NA; V: TRBV24-1; J: TRBJ1-2; DNA: TGTGCCACCAGTGAGGCGGGGGCTGATGGCTACACCTTC; CDR3: CATSEAGADGYTF
D: NA; size: NA; V: TRBV5-1; J: TRBJ2-3; DNA: TGCGCCAGCAGCTTACAACCGACCAGCACAGATACGCAGTATTTT; CDR3: CASSLQPTSTDTQYF
D: NA; size: few; V: TRBV5-1; J: TRBJ2-3; DNA: TGCGCCAGCAGCTTGGGGCAGGGAGAAGATACGCAGTATTTT; CDR3: CASSLGQGEDTQYF
D: TRBD1; size: NA; V: TRBV13; J: TRBJ1-1; DNA: TGTGCCAGCAGCTTGATACAGGGGGAGAACACTGAAGCTTTCTTT; CDR3: CASSLIQGENTEAFF
D: TRBD2; size: NA; V: TRBV20-1; J: TRBJ2-7; DNA: TGCAGTGCTCAAGAACTAGCGGGAGTGTTTTACGAGCAGTACTTC; CDR3: CSAQELAGVFYEQYF
D: NA; size: few; V: TRBV12-3/TRBV12-4; J: TRBJ1-4; DNA: TGTGCCAGCAGTTTATCGGCAGATAATGAAAAACTGTTTTTT; CDR3: CASSLSADNEKLFF